One and the same sample provided the 19 T cell receptor beta chains below, sequenced in a study of T cell responses to AZD1222 COVID-19 vaccine. Profiling relied on immunoSEQ multiplex PCR, and the TCRdb table lists in-frame clones only, not all of them. Of under 120,000 clones in the sample, roughly 90% were seen once. The sequenced sample was peripheral blood, obtained on day 0 of AZD1222 vaccination. Receptor source: an adult in good health.

The J gene is TRBJ1-3, the V gene TRBV9; TRBD1 matches 7 bases. With 7 bases clipped from V and 0 bases from J, the junction kept 7 bases outside the gene matches. There are 15 residues in the CDR3. Per germline, CDR1 SGDLS and CDR2 YYNGEE. As DNA, the CDR3 is TGTGCCAGCCGAAGCGGGACAGACTCTGGAAACACCATATATTTT. Amino acid sequence: CASRSGTDSGNTIYF.

The chain joins TRBV27 to TRBJ2-1; a weak D match, TRBD1 (5 bases). CDR3 length equals 18 residues. Trimming took off 0 bases at V and 4 bases at J, with 19 bases between the two ends. Germline values: CDR1 MNHEY, CDR2 SMNVEV (reference sequence). CDR3 nucleotide sequence: TGTGCCAGCAGTTTATCCCACCCCAGGGATTATAAATACAATGAGCAGTTCTTC. This translates into CASSLSHPRDYKYNEQFF.

The rearrangement uses TRBV15 and TRBJ1-4, with 9 bases aligning to TRBD1. This CDR3 is 16 amino acids long. Trimming took 0 bases from V and 4 from J; bases not matched to a gene: 3. Germline lookup yields CDR1 LNHNV and CDR2 YYDKDF (reference sequence). CDR3 sequence (DNA): TGTGCCACCAGCAGAGATCCGGGACAGGGTAATGAAAAACTGTTTTTT. Its protein product is CATSRDPGQGNEKLFF. Full variable domain (missing parts from reference TRBV15 and TRBJ1-4): DAMVIQNPRYQVTQFGKPVTLSCSQTLNHNVMYWYQQKSSQAPKLLFHYYDKDFNNEADTPDNFQSRRPNTSFCFLDIRSPGLGDTAMYLCATSRDPGQGNEKLFFGSGTQLSVL.

The chain uses TRBV11-2 and TRBJ2-1; 12 nucleotides align to TRBD2. CDR3 length equals 15 residues. J was trimmed by 9 bases and V by 1 base; bases with no gene match: 4. Germline V gene lookup returns CDR1 SGHAT and CDR2 FQNNGV. The CDR3 DNA reads as TGTGCCAGCAGCTTAGCTAGCGGGGGGGCCCGTGAGCAGTTCTTC. This sequence encodes CASSLASGGAREQFF.

The V gene is TRBV7-2, the J gene TRBJ1-5; 8 nucleotides align to TRBD1. Germline CDR1 SGHTA, CDR2 FQGNSA. The length of the CDR3 is 15 residues. The J segment lost 7 bases and the V segment lost 5 bases, leaving 10 bases of the junction unmatched. In DNA, the CDR3 is TGTGCCAGCAGCCCAGGGGGCGCGGCTCGACAGCCCCAGCATTTT. Its translation is CASSPGGAARQPQHF.

The chain recombines TRBV14 with TRBJ2-5; tentative D call: TRBD1 (6 bases). The V and J ends lost 0 bases and 5 bases respectively, with 16 bases between them. CDR1 is SGHDN, CDR2 FVKESK, per germline. The CDR3 is 16 amino acids. CDR3 protein: CASSQDGRGGIETQYF. As DNA, the CDR3 is TGTGCCAGCAGCCAAGATGGCAGGGGTGGGATCGAGACCCAGTACTTC. Looking up the rest from reference TRBV14 and TRBJ2-5 gives the full variable domain: EAGVTQFPSHSVIEKGQTVTLRCDPISGHDNLYWYRRVMGKEIKFLLHFVKESKQDESGMPNNRFLAERTGGTYSTLKVQPAELEDSGVYFCASSQDGRGGIETQYFGPGTRLLVL.

This sequence joins TRBV7-9 and TRBJ2-5; D remains unclear. Germline CDR1 reads SEHNR; CDR2 reads FQNEAQ (reference sequence). The CDR3 consists of 15 residues. Trimming left V 5 bases short and J 4 bases short, with 17 bases between. CDR3 region: CASSRPVDSGETQYF. CDR3 coding DNA: TGTGCCAGCAGCCGGCCAGTAGATTCCGGAGAGACCCAGTACTTC.

This sequence joins TRBV19 and TRBJ1-1; 8 nucleotides agree with TRBD1. The junction had 9 bases not matched to a gene; V was cut back by 8 bases and J by 7 bases. Germline loops: CDR1 LNHDA, CDR2 SQIVND (reference sequence). This CDR3 spans 13 amino acids. CDR3 protein: CASHLLDRDEAFF. The CDR3 nucleotides are TGTGCCAGTCACTTGTTGGACAGGGATGAAGCTTTCTTT. The entire variable domain, with the rest obtained from reference TRBV19 and TRBJ1-1, is as follows: DGGITQSPKYLFRKEGQNVTLSCEQNLNHDAMYWYRQDPGQGLRLIYYSQIVNDFQKGDIAEGYSVSREKKESFPLTVTSAQKNPTAFYLCASHLLDRDEAFFGQGTRLTVV.

V gene TRBV27 combines with J gene TRBJ1-4, with 7 bases that match TRBD1. The V gene end was trimmed by 2 bases and the J gene end by 10 bases; junction bases not matched to a gene: 10. This CDR3 contains 15 residues. Germline-derived CDR1 and CDR2 are MNHEY and SMNVEV (reference sequence). Written as DNA, the CDR3 is TGTGCCAGCAGTTTAGGGGTGCAGGGGGGAGGAAAACTGTTTTTT. It codes for CASSLGVQGGGKLFF.

About this clone: Additional DNA sequences in this sample encode the identical CDR3. The chain carries TRBV7-3 and TRBJ2-2; 7 nucleotides agree with TRBD1. The germline V gene encodes CDR1 SGHTA and CDR2 FQGTGA. This CDR3 spans 14 amino acids. Losses at the gene ends were 5 bases for V and 2 bases for J; bases not matched to a gene: 2. CDR3 coding DNA: TGTGCCAGCAGCCGACAGGGCAACACCGGGGAGCTGTTTTTT. It encodes CASSRQGNTGELFF.

This sequence joins TRBV5-6 and TRBJ1-5; D is perhaps TRBD1 (5 bases). The length of the CDR3 is 14 residues. V lost 3 bases and J 6 bases, leaving 13 bases between the germline ends. Germline-derived CDR1 and CDR2 are SGHDT and YYEEEE. In DNA form, the CDR3 reads TGTGCCAGCAGCTACGGGGGTGAATTTCAGCCCCAGCATTTT. Its translation: CASSYGGEFQPQHF.

The chain uses TRBV6-5 and TRBJ1-1, with 7 bases matching TRBD1. V lost 0 bases to trimming and J lost 13 bases; unmatched junction nucleotides: 8. CDR1 is MNHEY and CDR2 is SVGAGI in the germline V gene. CDR3 length: 13 amino acids. In DNA, the CDR3 is TGTGCCAGCAGTTACTCTACGACAGGGAAAGGTTTCTTT. As protein: CASSYSTTGKGFF.

The gene calls are TRBV10-3 and TRBJ2-1; no firm D call. V was pared by 3 bases and J by 10 bases, with 10 bases between. The CDR3 extends over 12 amino acids. Looked up from germline, CDR1 is ENHRY and CDR2 is SYGVKD. CDR3 coding DNA: TGTGCCATCAGTGAAGTTCTAGGAGAGCAGTTCTTC. Its protein product is CAISEVLGEQFF.

V is TRBV19 and J is TRBJ2-3; D call uncertain. From germline, CDR1 is LNHDA and CDR2 SQIVND (reference sequence). The CDR3 is 13 residues long. The germline V and J ends were trimmed by 5 bases and 3 bases, with 9 bases remaining between them. CDR3 in DNA: TGTGCCAGTAGTCCCAAGGGAACAGATACGCAGTATTTT. It specifies CASSPKGTDTQYF.

The J gene is TRBJ2-6, the V gene TRBV4-2; 8 bases line up with TRBD1. Germline CDR1 and CDR2: LGHNA and YNFKEQ. The CDR3 length is 16 residues. Trimming removed 4 bases from V and 3 bases from J; junction bases left unmatched: 5. The CDR3, as DNA: TGTGCCAGCAGCCCAGCGACAGGGGATGGGGCCAACGTCCTGACTTTC. Protein product: CASSPATGDGANVLTF.

The J gene is TRBJ1-2, the V gene TRBV10-3; tentative D call: TRBD1 (5 bases). Per the germline V gene, CDR1 is ENHRY and CDR2 is SYGVKD. V was trimmed by 2 bases and J by 4 bases, leaving 11 bases between them. The CDR3 covers 14 residues. The CDR3 region has the DNA TGTGCCATCAGTGAGCGGCAGGGCGGCTATGGCTACACCTTC. This translates into CAISERQGGYGYTF.

This clone has only one observation. The chain combines TRBV6-5 with TRBJ1-1, with D unclear. V was clipped by 7 bases and J by 6 bases, with 9 bases between them. The CDR3 extends over 11 amino acids. Germline loops: CDR1 MNHEY, CDR2 SVGAGI. CDR3 DNA: TGTGCCAGCAAAAAGGTGGCTGAAGCTTTCTTT. Its protein product is CASKKVAEAFF.

This chain joins TRBV5-1 and TRBJ2-7; D is undetermined. The germline V gene encodes CDR1 SGHRS and CDR2 YFSETQ. Trimming left V 4 bases short and J 0 bases short, with 17 bases between. The CDR3 loop spans 16 amino acids. The CDR3 DNA reads TGCGCCAGCAGCGCGGCTACCTGGTCGAGCTCCTACGAGCAGTACTTC. This sequence encodes CASSAATWSSSYEQYF. Combining the CDR3 with reference TRBV5-1 and TRBJ2-7 gives the whole variable domain KAGVTQTPRYLIKTRGQQVTLSCSPISGHRSVSWYQQTPGQGLQFLFEYFSETQRNKGNFPGRFSGRQFSNSRSEMNVSTLELGDSALYLCASSAATWSSSYEQYFGPGTRLTVT.

J is TRBJ1-4 and V is TRBV28, with TRBD1 identical over 10 bases. With 6 bases clipped from V and 0 bases from J, the junction kept 4 bases outside the gene matches. From germline, CDR1 is MDHEN and CDR2 SYDVKM. The CDR3 totals 16 residues. In DNA, the CDR3 is TGTGCCAGCAGGCGGGACAGGGGAACAACTAATGAAAAACTGTTTTTT. As protein: CASRRDRGTTNEKLFF. Supplemented by reference TRBV28 and TRBJ1-4, the full variable domain reads DVKVTQSSRYLVKRTGEKVFLECVQDMDHENMFWYRQDPGLGLRLIYFSYDVKMKEKGDIPEGYSVSREKKERFSLILESASTNQTSMYLCASRRDRGTTNEKLFFGSGTQLSVL.